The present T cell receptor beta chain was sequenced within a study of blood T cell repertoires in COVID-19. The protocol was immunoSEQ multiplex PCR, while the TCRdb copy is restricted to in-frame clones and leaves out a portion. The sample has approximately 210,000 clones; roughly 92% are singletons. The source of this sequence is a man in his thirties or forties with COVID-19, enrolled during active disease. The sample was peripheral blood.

The CDR3 loop is CASSQGTGSDGNTIYF. CDR3 nucleotide sequence: TGTGCCAGCAGCCAAGGCACGGGATCGGACGGAAACACCATATATTTT. V and J are TRBV3-1 (or the pseudogene TRBV3-2) and TRBJ1-3; D not certain. Germline V gene lookup returns CDR1 LGHDT and CDR2 YNNKEL (reference sequence). CDR3 size: 16 residues. The ends were cut back, 1 base at V and 4 bases at J, with 14 bases in the middle.